This TCR beta chain was sequenced in a study of monozygotic twins with inflammatory bowel disease. CDR1 is MDHEN and CDR2 is SYDVKM in the germline V gene. This CDR3 has 15 residues. Using the 5' RACE reads, TCRdb records one entry per CDR3 protein without DNA. The repertoire table contains 95,000 to 110,000 distinct CDR3 sequences. V usage is TRBV28 and J usage is TRBJ2-1; as DNA is missing, the TRBD1 call by TCRdb cannot be tested. The specimen sequenced was blood. This sequence was found in a human donor with ulcerative colitis or Crohn's disease, or a healthy co-twin of an affected twin (not recorded which). The CDR3 here is CASSPTGTHLHGQFF.